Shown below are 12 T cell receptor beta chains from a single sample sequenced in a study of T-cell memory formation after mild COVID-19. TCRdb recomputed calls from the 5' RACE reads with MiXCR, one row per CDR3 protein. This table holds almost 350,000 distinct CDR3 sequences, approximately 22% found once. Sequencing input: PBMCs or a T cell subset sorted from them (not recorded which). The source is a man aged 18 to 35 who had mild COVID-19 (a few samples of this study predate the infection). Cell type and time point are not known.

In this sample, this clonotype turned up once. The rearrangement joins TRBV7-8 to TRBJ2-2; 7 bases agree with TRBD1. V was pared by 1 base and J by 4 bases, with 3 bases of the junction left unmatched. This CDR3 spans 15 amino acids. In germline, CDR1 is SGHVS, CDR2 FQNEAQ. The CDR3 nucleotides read TGTGCCAGCAGCTTAGAAGGGGGCGGCACCGGGGAGCTGTTTTTT. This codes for CASSLEGGGTGELFF.

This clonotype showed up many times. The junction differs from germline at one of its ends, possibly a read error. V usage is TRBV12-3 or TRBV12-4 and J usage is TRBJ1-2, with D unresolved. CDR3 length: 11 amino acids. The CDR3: CARRANYGYTF. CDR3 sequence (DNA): TGCGCCAGGCGGGCAAACTATGGCTACACCTTC.

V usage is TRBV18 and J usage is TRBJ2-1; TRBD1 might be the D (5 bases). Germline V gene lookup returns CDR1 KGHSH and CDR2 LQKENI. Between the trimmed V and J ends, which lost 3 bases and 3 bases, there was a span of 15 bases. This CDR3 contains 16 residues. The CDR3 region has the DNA TGTGCCAGCTCACCCGAGACAGATCCAAACTACAATGAGCAGTTCTTC. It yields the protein CASSPETDPNYNEQFF.

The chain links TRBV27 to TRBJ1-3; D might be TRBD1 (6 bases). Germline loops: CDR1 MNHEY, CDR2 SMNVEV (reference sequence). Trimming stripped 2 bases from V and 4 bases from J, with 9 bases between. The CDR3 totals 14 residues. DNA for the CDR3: TGTGCCAGCAGTTTACAGGGGACCGGAAACACCATATATTTT. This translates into CASSLQGTGNTIYF.

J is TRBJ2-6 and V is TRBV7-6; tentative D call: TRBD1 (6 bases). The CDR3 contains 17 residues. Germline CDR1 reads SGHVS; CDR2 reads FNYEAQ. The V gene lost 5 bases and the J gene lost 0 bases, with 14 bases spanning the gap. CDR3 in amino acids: CASSQGLSSSGANVLTF. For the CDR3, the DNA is TGTGCCAGCAGCCAGGGGTTGTCCTCCTCTGGGGCCAACGTCCTGACTTTC.

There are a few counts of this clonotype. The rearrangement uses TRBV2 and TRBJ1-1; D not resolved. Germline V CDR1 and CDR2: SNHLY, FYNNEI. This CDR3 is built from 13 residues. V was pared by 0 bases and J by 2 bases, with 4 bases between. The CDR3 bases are TGTGCCAGCAGTGAAGCGTTAAACACTGAAGCTTTCTTT. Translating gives CASSEALNTEAFF.

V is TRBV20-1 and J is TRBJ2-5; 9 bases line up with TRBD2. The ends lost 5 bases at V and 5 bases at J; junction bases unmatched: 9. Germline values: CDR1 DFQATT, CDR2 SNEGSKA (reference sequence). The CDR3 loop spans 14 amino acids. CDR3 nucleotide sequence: TGCAGTGCTGAAGCGGGGGGCGCCAGGGAGACCCAGTACTTC. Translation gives CSAEAGGARETQYF.

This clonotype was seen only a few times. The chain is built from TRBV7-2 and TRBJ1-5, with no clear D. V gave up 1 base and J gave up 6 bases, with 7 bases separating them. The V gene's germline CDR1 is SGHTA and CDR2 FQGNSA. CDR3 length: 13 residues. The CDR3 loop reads CASSLEQRQPQHF. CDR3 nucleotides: TGTGCCAGCAGCTTAGAACAGCGTCAGCCCCAGCATTTT.

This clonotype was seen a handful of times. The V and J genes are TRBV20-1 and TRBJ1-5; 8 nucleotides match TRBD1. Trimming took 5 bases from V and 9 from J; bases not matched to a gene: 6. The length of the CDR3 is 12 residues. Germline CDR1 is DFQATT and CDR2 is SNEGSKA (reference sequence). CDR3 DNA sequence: TGCAGTGCTGGACAGGGTCAGCGGCCCCAGCATTTT. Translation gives CSAGQGQRPQHF.

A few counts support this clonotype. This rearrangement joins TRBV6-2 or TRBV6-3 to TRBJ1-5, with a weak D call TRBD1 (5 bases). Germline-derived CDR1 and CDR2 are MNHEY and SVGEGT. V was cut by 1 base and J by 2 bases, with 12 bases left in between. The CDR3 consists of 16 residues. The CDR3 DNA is TGTGCCAGCAGTTACTTATGGGGCGAGGGCAATCAGCCCCAGCATTTT. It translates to CASSYLWGEGNQPQHF.

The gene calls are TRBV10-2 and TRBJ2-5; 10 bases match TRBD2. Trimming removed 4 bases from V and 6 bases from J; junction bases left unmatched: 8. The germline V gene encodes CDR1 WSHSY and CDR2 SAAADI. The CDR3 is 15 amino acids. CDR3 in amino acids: CASSAAGGPSKTQYF. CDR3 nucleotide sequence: TGCGCCAGCAGTGCAGCGGGGGGGCCTAGTAAGACCCAGTACTTC.

Here the CDR3 DNA reads TGCGCCAGCGGACAGGGGGCGTCCTCCTACGAGCAGTACTTC. This translates into CASGQGASSYEQYF. The chain carries TRBV5-1 and TRBJ2-7; 11 positions agree with TRBD1. With V trimmed by 7 bases and J by 0 bases, 3 bases remained unmatched. CDR3 size: 14 residues. Germline CDR1 reads SGHRS; CDR2 reads YFSETQ.